The next 21 T cell receptor beta chains were all read from a single sample in a study of cytomegalovirus exposure and HLA in healthy donors. This table comes from immunoSEQ multiplex PCR, and its TCRdb copy is limited to in-frame clones, with some not included. Here the sample spans 250,000 to 400,000 clones, about 85% being singletons. Sequencing was performed on PBMCs. The receptor source for this set is a woman in her 30s in good health and CMV-seropositive.

The J gene is TRBJ2-5, the V gene TRBV7-9; 9 bases are a match to TRBD1. The CDR3 has 15 amino acids. The ends lost 4 bases at V and 6 bases at J; junction bases unmatched: 9. Germline V CDR1 and CDR2: SEHNR, FQNEAQ (reference sequence). The CDR3: CASSSGPGQGKTQYF. CDR3 nucleotides: TGTGCCAGCAGCTCGGGGCCGGGACAGGGCAAGACCCAGTACTTC.

The chain uses TRBV29-1 and TRBJ2-7; no reliable D call. V was cut by 0 bases and J by 2 bases, with 8 bases left in between. CDR1 and CDR2 (germline): SQVTM, ANQGSEA. This CDR3 region has 13 residues. CDR3 region: CSVEDTSPYEQYF. In DNA, the CDR3 is TGCAGCGTTGAAGACACCAGTCCCTACGAGCAGTACTTC.

The chain links TRBV4-2 to TRBJ1-1; unclear D gene. From germline, CDR1 is LGHNA and CDR2 YNFKEQ. Trimming cost V 1 base and J 0 bases, with 9 bases left between them. The CDR3 is 15 amino acids. CDR3 sequence: CASSQGNSMNTEAFF. The CDR3 DNA sequence: TGTGCCAGCAGCCAAGGTAACTCCATGAACACTGAAGCTTTCTTT.

The chain links TRBV5-1 to TRBJ2-1; D is unresolved. V was cut by 2 bases and J by 6 bases, with 12 bases left in between. CDR3 length: 14 residues. CDR1 and CDR2 from the germline V gene are SGHRS and YFSETQ. CDR3 region: CASSLSAGVNEQFF. The CDR3 coding sequence is TGCGCCAGCAGCTTATCGGCTGGGGTCAATGAGCAGTTCTTC. The entire variable domain, with the rest obtained from reference TRBV5-1 and TRBJ2-1, is as follows: KAGVTQTPRYLIKTRGQQVTLSCSPISGHRSVSWYQQTPGQGLQFLFEYFSETQRNKGNFPGRFSGRQFSNSRSEMNVSTLELGDSALYLCASSLSAGVNEQFFGPGTRLTVL.

This rearrangement joins TRBV4-1 to TRBJ2-7; 11 bases align to TRBD2. Germline V gives CDR1 MGHRA, CDR2 YSYEKL. V was clipped by 0 bases and J by 2 bases; unmatched bases: 6. The CDR3 contains 17 residues. The CDR3 coding sequence is TGCGCCAGCAGCCAAGAACCGGGACTAGCGGTTACCTACGAGCAGTACTTC. Its protein product is CASSQEPGLAVTYEQYF.

This clone has just one count. The gene calls are TRBV28 and TRBJ2-3, with unresolved D. Looked up from germline, CDR1 is MDHEN and CDR2 is SYDVKM. The ends were cut back, 6 bases at V and 2 bases at J, with 15 bases in the middle. This CDR3 is built from 15 residues. In nucleotides, the CDR3 is TGTGCCAGCAGGGTCAGACGCTCCCTCACAGATACGCAGTATTTT. This codes for CASRVRRSLTDTQYF.

This rearrangement joins TRBV5-1 to TRBJ2-3, with 8 nucleotides matching TRBD1. CDR1 is SGHRS, CDR2 YFSETQ, per germline. J lost 3 bases, V lost 1 base, and 7 bases had no gene match. The CDR3 covers 16 residues. CDR3 sequence reads: CASSLTGQGETDTQYF. The CDR3 DNA is TGCGCCAGCAGCTTGACTGGACAGGGTGAGACAGATACGCAGTATTTT.

The CDR3 DNA reads as TGCAGTGCTCCTATCCTAGACTCACGATTCTTC. Protein product: CSAPILDSRFF. The gene calls are TRBV20-1 and TRBJ2-1; D not resolved. V was clipped by 5 bases and J by 16 bases, with 18 bases between them. CDR1 and CDR2 (germline): DFQATT, SNEGSKA (reference sequence). The length of the CDR3 is 11 residues.

The chain couples TRBV7-8 to TRBJ2-1; TRBD2 might be the D (7 bases). The CDR3 loop spans 15 amino acids. Germline V lookup: CDR1 SGHVS, CDR2 FQNEAQ. V lost 5 bases and J 2 bases, leaving 13 bases between the germline ends. CDR3 coding DNA: TGTGCCAGCAGCCGTGGCGGGGGCACCTACAATGAGCAGTTCTTC. Protein product: CASSRGGGTYNEQFF.

The gene calls are TRBV27 and TRBJ2-7; TRBD2 matches 7 bases. After removal of 3 bases from V and 4 bases from J, the junction contained 6 bases not matched to a gene. Germline V gene sequence: CDR1 MNHEY, CDR2 SMNVEV (reference sequence). CDR3 length: 14 amino acids. Here the CDR3 reads CASSLGGPLYEQYF. The DNA of the CDR3 is TGTGCCAGCAGTTTGGGAGGGCCTCTTTACGAGCAGTACTTC.

This chain connects TRBV28 to TRBJ2-1, with 10 bases fitting TRBD2. The germline V gene encodes CDR1 MDHEN and CDR2 SYDVKM. The ends lost 3 bases at V and 14 bases at J; junction bases unmatched: 10. The CDR3 has 14 residues. The CDR3 nucleotides read TGTGCCAGCAGTTTGGAGAGTAGCGGGAGGTTTAAGTTCTTC. Translating gives CASSLESSGRFKFF. Looking up the rest from reference TRBV28 and TRBJ2-1 gives the full variable domain: DVKVTQSSRYLVKRTGEKVFLECVQDMDHENMFWYRQDPGLGLRLIYFSYDVKMKEKGDIPEGYSVSREKKERFSLILESASTNQTSMYLCASSLESSGRFKFFGPGTRLTVL.

This clone was observed a single time. The genes are TRBV7-8 and TRBJ2-6; 10 nucleotides line up with TRBD1. The CDR3 has 19 residues. CDR1 and CDR2 (germline): SGHVS, FQNEAQ. J lost 1 base, V lost 3 bases, and 9 bases had no gene match. The DNA of the CDR3 is TGTGCCAGCAGCTTCCCCGGGACAGGGGTCCGATCTGGGGCCAACGTCCTGACTTTC. This encodes CASSFPGTGVRSGANVLTF.

V usage is TRBV6-5 and J usage is TRBJ1-5; maybe TRBD1 (5 bases). The CDR3 has 14 residues. The germline V and J ends were trimmed by 6 bases and 0 bases, with 9 bases remaining between them. The germline V gene has CDR1 MNHEY and CDR2 SVGAGI. CDR3 coding DNA: TGTGCCAGCAGGGAGGGACCTAGCAATCAGCCCCAGCATTTT. It specifies CASREGPSNQPQHF.

The chain joins TRBV25-1 to TRBJ1-6; D might be TRBD1 (6 bases). CDR3 size: 17 residues. Germline V gives CDR1 MGHDK, CDR2 SYGVNS. V dropped 3 bases and J dropped 3 bases, with 15 bases sitting between them. This CDR3 reads CASSEATGTLYNSPLHF. CDR3 sequence (DNA): TGTGCCAGCAGTGAGGCAACAGGGACTCTCTATAATTCACCCCTCCACTTT. Drawing the rest from reference TRBV25-1 and TRBJ1-6, the complete variable domain is EADIYQTPRYLVIGTGKKITLECSQTMGHDKMYWYQQDPGMELHLIHYSYGVNSTEKGDLSSESTVSRIRTEHFPLTLESARPSHTSQYLCASSEATGTLYNSPLHFGNGTRLTVT.

The chain couples TRBV6-6 to TRBJ2-7, with D maybe TRBD2 (7 bases). The V end lost 5 bases, the J end lost 4 bases, and 21 bases lay between the germline ends. Germline CDR1 and CDR2: MNHNY and SVGAGI (reference sequence). This CDR3 has 16 residues. The CDR3 reads CASSPVGGKGGYEQYF. CDR3 DNA sequence: TGTGCCAGCAGTCCCGTCGGGGGGAAGGGGGGGTACGAGCAGTACTTC.

The V call is TRBV5-4, the J call TRBJ1-2; 7 bases line up with TRBD1. Germline lookup yields CDR1 SGHNT and CDR2 YYREEE (reference sequence). Losses at the gene ends were 1 base for V and 0 bases for J; bases not matched to a gene: 3. The CDR3 has 15 amino acids. The CDR3 loop reads CASSLLQGSNYGYTF. CDR3 coding DNA: TGTGCCAGCAGCTTGCTACAGGGGTCTAACTATGGCTACACCTTC.

Turning to this clone: A read error may produce the germline difference seen at one junction end. V gene TRBV6-1 combines with J gene TRBJ2-7, with 8 bases aligning to TRBD1. CDR1 MNHNS and CDR2 SASEGT come from the germline V gene. The CDR3 has 11 amino acids. The CDR3 reads CASTVDRESNF. CDR3 DNA: TGTGCCAGCACCGTGGACAGGGAATCAAACTTC.

J is TRBJ1-2 and V is TRBV4-3; TRBD1 matches 7 bases. V lost 2 bases and J lost 0; bases outside the gene matches: 3. The CDR3 runs 15 residues. Germline values: CDR1 LGHNA, CDR2 YSLEER. DNA for the CDR3: TGCGCCAGCAGCCAACGGGACAGAGCTAACTATGGCTACACCTTC. It codes for CASSQRDRANYGYTF.

The chain uses TRBV29-1 and TRBJ2-3; D remains unclear. The V end was cut by 7 bases, the J end by 2 bases, with 7 bases between. Germline-derived CDR1 and CDR2 are SQVTM and ANQGSEA. There are 11 residues in the CDR3. CDR3 sequence reads: CSAPHTDTQYF. CDR3 DNA: TGCAGCGCTCCACACACAGATACGCAGTATTTT.

The chain is built from TRBV9 and TRBJ2-3; 7 bases fit TRBD2. This CDR3 spans 16 amino acids. Per the germline V gene, CDR1 is SGDLS and CDR2 is YYNGEE. Trimming cost V 2 bases and J 2 bases; bases outside gene matches: 8. CDR3 in DNA: TGTGCCAGCAGCGTTACTAGCGAGGGTTTCACAGATACGCAGTATTTT. Its protein is CASSVTSEGFTDTQYF.

The gene calls are TRBV28 and TRBJ2-1; D is unclear. With 6 bases removed from V and 0 bases from J, the gap between germline ends came to 6 bases. Germline V gene sequence: CDR1 MDHEN, CDR2 SYDVKM. The CDR3 runs to 13 residues. This CDR3 is CASRESSYNEQFF. In DNA, the CDR3 is TGTGCCAGCAGAGAGAGCTCCTACAATGAGCAGTTCTTC.